These 24 T cell receptor beta chains were all obtained from the same sample, sequenced in a study of OX40 agonist ivuxolimab in advanced cancers. Assay used: immunoSEQ multiplex PCR; TCRdb lists only in-frame clones, some missing. Altogether around 71,000 clones are present, 75% to 85% being singletons, with the ten largest covering about 5.4%. The specimen comprised CD4+ or CD8+ T cells sorted from blood, sampled in a trial of the OX40 agonist ivuxolimab. These receptors came from an adult with an advanced solid tumor such as melanoma, head and neck, liver or kidney cancer.

The chain links TRBV11-3 to TRBJ1-1; 9 bases are shared with TRBD1. The V segment lost 8 bases and the J segment 1 base; nucleotides outside the gene matches: 5. The CDR3 length is 14 residues. CDR1 and CDR2 from the germline V gene are SGHNT and YENEEA. The CDR3 spells CASSTTGGNTEAFF. Here the CDR3 DNA reads TGTGCCAGCTCTACGACAGGGGGGAACACTGAAGCTTTCTTT.

The rearrangement uses TRBV5-1 and TRBJ2-7; unclear D gene. Germline CDR1 reads SGHRS; CDR2 reads YFSETQ. V was trimmed by 0 bases and J by 0 bases, leaving 10 bases between them. CDR3 length equals 15 residues. CDR3 DNA sequence: TGCGCCAGCAGCTTGGGCCCTTTCAGCTCCTACGAGCAGTACTTC. Protein: CASSLGPFSSYEQYF.

This clone was seen only a few times. V gene TRBV5-1 combines with J gene TRBJ2-3; D gene uncertain. Trimming took off 0 bases at V and 4 bases at J, with 12 bases between the two ends. The CDR3 consists of 15 residues. Germline V CDR1 and CDR2: SGHRS, YFSETQ. For the CDR3, the DNA is TGCGCCAGCAGCTTGGCCGCGGCCGGAGCAGATACGCAGTATTTT. It specifies CASSLAAAGADTQYF. The variable domain in full, with the rest retrieved from reference TRBV5-1 and TRBJ2-3, is KAGVTQTPRYLIKTRGQQVTLSCSPISGHRSVSWYQQTPGQGLQFLFEYFSETQRNKGNFPGRFSGRQFSNSRSEMNVSTLELGDSALYLCASSLAAAGADTQYFGPGTRLTVL.

This chain uses TRBV5-6 with TRBJ1-5; D is unresolved. CDR1 is SGHDT, CDR2 YYEEEE, per germline. This CDR3 spans 15 amino acids. Trimming took off 4 bases at V and 2 bases at J, with 13 bases between the two ends. The CDR3 loop reads CASSRHSRGNQPQHF. Here the CDR3 DNA reads TGTGCCAGCAGCCGACACTCGCGGGGCAATCAGCCCCAGCATTTT.

The CDR3 nucleotides read TGTGCCAGCAGCAACAGGGTCGGAAACACTGAAGCTTTCTTT. Encoded protein: CASSNRVGNTEAFF. This chain joins TRBV6-4 and TRBJ1-1; D may be TRBD1 (6 bases). The CDR3 loop spans 14 amino acids. V gave up 6 bases and J gave up 2 bases, with 13 bases separating them. Germline assignment: CDR1 MRHNA and CDR2 SNTAGT.

Here the CDR3 reads CASSFQRDSSHNKPQHF. CDR3 nucleotide sequence: TGCGCCAGCAGCTTCCAAAGGGACAGCTCCCATAACAAGCCCCAGCATTTT. J is TRBJ1-5 and V is TRBV5-1, with 7 bases aligning to TRBD1. The trim removed 2 bases at V and 8 bases at J, leaving 16 bases unmatched. This CDR3 comprises 17 residues. The germline V gene has CDR1 SGHRS and CDR2 YFSETQ.

This sequence joins TRBV28 and TRBJ2-3; tentatively, D is TRBD2 (5 bases). Trimming shortened V by 3 bases and J by 2 bases, and 9 bases separated the two germline ends. The CDR3 runs 14 residues. Germline values: CDR1 MDHEN, CDR2 SYDVKM. The CDR3: CASSFPLATDTQYF. Here the CDR3 DNA reads TGTGCCAGCAGTTTCCCCCTAGCCACAGATACGCAGTATTTT.

The genes are TRBV5-1 and TRBJ2-2; maybe TRBD1 (6 bases). Germline V gene lookup returns CDR1 SGHRS and CDR2 YFSETQ. V dropped 4 bases and J dropped 4 bases, with 14 bases sitting between them. The length of the CDR3 is 15 residues. This CDR3 reads CASSPREDSTGELFF. The CDR3, as DNA: TGCGCCAGCAGCCCCCGCGAGGACAGCACCGGGGAGCTGTTTTTT.

The V gene is TRBV6-5, the J gene TRBJ2-1, with D perhaps TRBD1 (5 bases). The V end was cut by 6 bases, the J end by 2 bases, with 14 bases between. The CDR3 is 15 residues long. Germline CDR1 reads MNHEY; CDR2 reads SVGAGI. For the CDR3, the DNA is TGTGCCAGCAGGCGAGACAGTAGTCCCTACAATGAGCAGTTCTTC. Its translation: CASRRDSSPYNEQFF.

The chain links TRBV27 to TRBJ1-2, with 7 bases lining up with TRBD1. CDR3 length: 13 residues. The germline gives CDR1 MNHEY, CDR2 SMNVEV (reference sequence). The junction had 1 base not matched to a gene; V was cut back by 2 bases and J by 4 bases. CDR3 bases: TGTGCCAGCAGTTTAGAGGGGGCCTATGGCTACACCTTC. It codes for CASSLEGAYGYTF.

The chain recombines TRBV28 with TRBJ1-2, with 8 nucleotides matching TRBD1. J lost 4 bases, V lost 3 bases, and 7 bases had no gene match. The CDR3 has 15 residues. Germline CDR1 is MDHEN and CDR2 is SYDVKM. Here the CDR3 DNA reads TGTGCCAGCAGTTTCGTGGCAGGGGGCTCCTATGGCTACACCTTC. Protein sequence: CASSFVAGGSYGYTF.

The chain employs TRBV11-2 and TRBJ2-7, with TRBD1 identical over 9 bases. The germline V gene has CDR1 SGHAT and CDR2 FQNNGV. V gave up 6 bases and J gave up 2 bases; unmatched junction bases: 5. CDR3 length: 14 residues. The CDR3 loop is CASRLQGAAYEQYF. In DNA form, the CDR3 reads TGTGCCAGCAGACTACAGGGGGCAGCCTACGAGCAGTACTTC.

The chain recombines TRBV6-5 with TRBJ1-5; maybe TRBD1 (5 bases). This CDR3 is built from 13 residues. Germline values: CDR1 MNHEY, CDR2 SVGAGI. V was cut by 6 bases and J by 7 bases, with 13 bases left in between. The CDR3 DNA reads as TGTGCCAGCAGCCGCCTCCGGGGGCAGCCCCAGCATTTT. It translates to CASSRLRGQPQHF.

The gene calls are TRBV27 and TRBJ2-7; D is ambiguous. The CDR3 spans 13 residues. Looked up from germline, CDR1 is MNHEY and CDR2 is SMNVEV (reference sequence). Between the trimmed V and J ends, which lost 9 bases and 2 bases, there was a span of 14 bases. CDR3 residues: CASTRLGTYEQYF. The CDR3 DNA follows: TGTGCCAGTACGAGGTTGGGGACCTACGAGCAGTACTTC.

The V gene is TRBV19, the J gene TRBJ1-2; 10 bases align to TRBD1. The CDR3 has 14 residues. V shed 6 bases, J shed 7 bases, and the junction held 8 bases outside the gene matches. Germline values: CDR1 LNHDA, CDR2 SQIVND (reference sequence). CDR3 sequence: CASRPGQGIFGYTF. CDR3 nucleotides: TGTGCCAGTAGACCGGGACAGGGGATTTTTGGCTACACCTTC.

This clone was detected only once. V and J are TRBV19 and TRBJ2-6; D may be TRBD1 (6 bases). Germline V gives CDR1 LNHDA, CDR2 SQIVND (reference sequence). V dropped 4 bases and J dropped 3 bases, with 16 bases sitting between them. The CDR3 has 17 amino acids. The chain's CDR3 is CASSRSTGLFGANVLTF. The CDR3, as DNA: TGTGCCAGTAGTAGGTCGACAGGATTATTTGGGGCCAACGTCCTGACTTTC.

The chain recombines TRBV5-6 with TRBJ1-2, with TRBD1 identical over 7 bases. Germline V gene sequence: CDR1 SGHDT, CDR2 YYEEEE. The CDR3 totals 14 residues. The V segment lost 4 bases and the J segment 5 bases; nucleotides outside the gene matches: 8. The CDR3 here is CASSPPTGVYGYTF. CDR3 DNA: TGTGCCAGCAGCCCACCAACAGGGGTGTATGGCTACACCTTC.

This chain connects TRBV19 to TRBJ1-4, with 9 positions matching TRBD1. Trimming took 5 bases from V and 7 from J; bases not matched to a gene: 8. The CDR3 covers 15 residues. Germline V CDR1 and CDR2: LNHDA, SQIVND (reference sequence). As DNA, the CDR3 is TGTGCCAGTAGTGCCGGCGGGACAGGGCTTGAAAAACTGTTTTTT. Translation gives CASSAGGTGLEKLFF.

V and J are TRBV5-8 and TRBJ2-3, with TRBD2 matching over 7 bases. Germline V CDR1 and CDR2: SGHTS, YDEGEE. The CDR3 covers 16 residues. Trimming took 2 bases from V and 2 from J; bases not matched to a gene: 8. The CDR3 sequence: CASSFGAGKYTDTQYF. The CDR3 coding sequence is TGTGCCAGCAGCTTTGGAGCGGGGAAGTACACAGATACGCAGTATTTT.

The rearrangement uses TRBV5-1 and TRBJ2-7; D is unclear. Germline V gives CDR1 SGHRS, CDR2 YFSETQ. This CDR3 has 14 amino acids. The V end was cut by 1 base, the J end by 1 base, with 9 bases between. CDR3 region: CASSLRVSSYEQYF. CDR3 DNA sequence: TGCGCCAGCAGCTTGAGGGTCAGTTCCTACGAGCAGTACTTC.

The rearrangement links TRBV10-1 to TRBJ2-7; unclear D gene. CDR3 length: 11 amino acids. Between the trimmed V and J ends, which lost 6 bases and 0 bases, there was a span of 3 bases. CDR1 and CDR2 from the germline V gene are WNHNN and SYGVQD (reference sequence). As DNA, the CDR3 is TGCGCCAGCAGCAACTCCTACGAGCAGTACTTC. This sequence encodes CASSNSYEQYF.

This rearrangement joins TRBV28 to TRBJ1-1, with 8 bases identical to TRBD1. Trimming removed 5 bases from V and 5 bases from J; junction bases left unmatched: 13. CDR3 length: 16 residues. Germline-derived CDR1 and CDR2 are MDHEN and SYDVKM. The CDR3: CASSTPGGPLRTEAFF. The CDR3 coding sequence is TGTGCCAGCAGTACCCCAGGGGGCCCTTTGAGGACTGAAGCTTTCTTT. The full variable domain, in which reference TRBV28 and TRBJ1-1 provide the parts outside the CDR3, is DVKVTQSSRYLVKRTGEKVFLECVQDMDHENMFWYRQDPGLGLRLIYFSYDVKMKEKGDIPEGYSVSREKKERFSLILESASTNQTSMYLCASSTPGGPLRTEAFFGQGTRLTVV.

This sequence joins TRBV11-2 and TRBJ1-1, with TRBD1 as a possible D gene (6 bases). The ends were cut back, 5 bases at V and 6 bases at J, with 16 bases in the middle. Germline lookup yields CDR1 SGHAT and CDR2 FQNNGV. The CDR3 has 14 residues. CDR3 region: CASSPRFGQSEAFF. The CDR3 nucleotides read TGTGCCAGCAGCCCTAGATTCGGACAGTCTGAAGCTTTCTTT.

V gene TRBV28 combines with J gene TRBJ2-1; D perhaps matches TRBD1 (5 bases). The ends were cut back, 5 bases at V and 3 bases at J, with 14 bases in the middle. The CDR3 is 15 amino acids. Germline V lookup: CDR1 MDHEN, CDR2 SYDVKM. The CDR3 is CASSAIEGVYNEQFF. DNA of the CDR3: TGTGCCAGCAGTGCCATCGAAGGGGTCTACAATGAGCAGTTCTTC.